The 13 T cell receptor beta chains below were found in one sample sequenced in a study of neurological immune-mediated disorders. TCRdb fed the 5' RACE reads into MiXCR, producing one record per CDR3 protein. The sample has some 120,000 distinct CDR3 sequences; around 3% are singletons. Sequenced sample: PBMCs. These receptors originate from a woman aged 30 to 39 with multiple sclerosis.

This clonotype was counted at least ten times. This chain connects TRBV20-1 to TRBJ2-7; 7 positions match TRBD2. V lost 1 base and J lost 7; bases outside the gene matches: 13. Germline CDR1 DFQATT, CDR2 SNEGSKA (reference sequence). The CDR3 covers 15 residues. The CDR3 spells CSARVQASGPTEQYF. In DNA, the CDR3 is TGCAGTGCTAGAGTCCAGGCTAGCGGACCTACAGAGCAGTACTTC.

This clonotype came up many times. V is TRBV20-1 and J is TRBJ2-5; D possibly uses TRBD1 or TRBD2 (5 bases each). CDR1 DFQATT and CDR2 SNEGSKA come from the germline V gene (reference sequence). V was clipped by 3 bases and J by 5 bases, with 7 bases between them. The CDR3 covers 11 residues. CDR3 in DNA: TGCAGTGCTAGGGGGGAGGAGACCCAGTACTTC. Amino acid sequence: CSARGEETQYF.

This clonotype was seen only a few times. A much larger clone is a single base away; this may be a read error. This chain joins TRBV7-2 and TRBJ2-1, with 7 bases identical to TRBD1. Germline V gene lookup returns CDR1 SGHTA and CDR2 FQGNSA. The CDR3 consists of 11 residues. The CDR3 is CDSSTGTVRFF. The CDR3 DNA reads as TGTGACAGCAGCACCGGGACAGTTAGGTTCTTC.

Only a few counts were recorded for this clonotype. The genes are TRBV20-1 and TRBJ2-3, with 8 positions matching TRBD2. V was pared by 4 bases and J by 2 bases, with 8 bases of the junction left unmatched. CDR1 is DFQATT, CDR2 SNEGSKA, per germline (reference sequence). The CDR3 runs 15 residues. CDR3 residues: CSAKDGLAATDTQYF. CDR3 nucleotide sequence: TGCAGTGCTAAGGATGGACTAGCCGCCACAGATACGCAGTATTTT.

This clonotype was observed many times. This chain links TRBV5-6 with TRBJ2-5; TRBD1 or TRBD2 may be the D gene (5 bases each). The CDR3 is 15 amino acids. Germline assignment: CDR1 SGHDT and CDR2 YYEEEE. The V gene lost 6 bases and the J gene lost 5 bases, with 20 bases spanning the gap. DNA for the CDR3: TGTGCCAGCACGCAAACCGGGAAGGACATCGAGACCCAGTACTTC. The encoded protein is CASTQTGKDIETQYF. The full variable domain, in which reference TRBV5-6 and TRBJ2-5 provide the parts outside the CDR3, is DAGVTQSPTHLIKTRGQQVTLRCSPKSGHDTVSWYQQALGQGPQFIFQYYEEEERQRGNFPDRFSGHQFPNYSSELNVNALLLGDSALYLCASTQTGKDIETQYFGPGTRLLVL.

This clonotype was observed many times. The CDR3 DNA sequence: TGTGCCAGCAGCGTAACCTGGGCGAACGGGGAGCTGTTTTTT. Residues: CASSVTWANGELFF. The chain employs TRBV7-9 and TRBJ2-2; D gene uncertain. Trimming pared 5 bases from V and 7 bases from J, leaving 14 bases between. Per germline, CDR1 SEHNR and CDR2 FQNEAQ (reference sequence). There are 14 residues in the CDR3. The full variable domain, rest sourced from reference TRBV7-9 and TRBJ2-2, is DTGVSQNPRHKITKRGQNVTFRCDPISEHNRLYWYRQTLGQGPEFLTYFQNEAQLEKSRLLSDRFSAERPKGSFSTLEIQRTEQGDSAMYLCASSVTWANGELFFGEGSRLTVL.

This clonotype was counted many times. The rearrangement joins TRBV20-1 to TRBJ2-7; 10 bases fit TRBD1. Germline V CDR1 and CDR2: DFQATT, SNEGSKA (reference sequence). V trimming: 6 bases; J trimming: 4 bases; junction bases outside the gene matches: 6. The CDR3 sequence is 13 residues long. CDR3 residues: CSALGQGGYEQYF. The CDR3 coding sequence is TGCAGTGCCCTCGGACAGGGGGGTTACGAGCAGTACTTC.

This clonotype was seen at least ten times. The chain employs TRBV29-1 and TRBJ2-2; TRBD1 is a possible D gene (6 bases). The V end lost 7 bases, the J end lost 6 bases, and 15 bases lay between the germline ends. Germline CDR1 reads SQVTM; CDR2 reads ANQGSEA. The length of the CDR3 is 13 residues. CDR3 sequence: CSAVIEGAGELFF. CDR3 DNA sequence: TGCAGCGCTGTGATTGAGGGGGCCGGGGAGCTGTTTTTT.

This clonotype was counted at least ten times. The chain uses TRBV4-3 and TRBJ1-2, with a weak D call TRBD1 (5 bases). The germline CDR1 and CDR2 sequences are LGHNA and YSLEER. Deletions cut 1 base from V and 8 bases from J, with 14 bases between. The CDR3 contains 14 residues. The CDR3 region is CASSQVGGTGGYTF. CDR3 DNA: TGCGCCAGCAGCCAAGTCGGGGGAACGGGGGGCTACACCTTC.

This clonotype was detected many times. The chain recombines TRBV13 with TRBJ2-1; 13 bases fit TRBD2. The V and J ends lost 2 bases and 8 bases, in that order; junction bases with no gene match: 9. Germline V gene data show CDR1 as PRHDT and CDR2 as FYEKMQ (reference sequence). The CDR3 is 17 amino acids. CDR3 DNA sequence: TGTGCCAGCAGCTTACTACCGACTAGCGGGAGGCACGATGAGCAGTTCTTC. It is translated as CASSLLPTSGRHDEQFF.

This clonotype was counted many times. The J gene is TRBJ1-4, the V gene TRBV5-1; 7 bases agree with TRBD1. In germline, CDR1 is SGHRS, CDR2 YFSETQ. This CDR3 region has 15 residues. Trimming removed 1 base from V and 8 bases from J; junction bases left unmatched: 8. DNA of the CDR3: TGCGCCAGCAGCTTGCAAGGGGGCACGAACGAAAAACTGTTTTTT. As protein: CASSLQGGTNEKLFF.

There are many counts of this clonotype. This rearrangement joins TRBV12-3 or TRBV12-4 to TRBJ2-2; D is tentatively TRBD1 or TRBD2 (5 bases each). Trimming stripped 5 bases from V and 6 bases from J, with 13 bases between. The CDR3 covers 14 residues. The CDR3 sequence is CASSASRVAGELFF. The DNA of the CDR3 is TGTGCCAGCAGTGCTAGCAGGGTCGCCGGGGAGCTGTTTTTT.

This clonotype occurred many times. The gene calls are TRBV5-6 and TRBJ2-7; D unclear. This CDR3 is built from 13 residues. V lost 0 bases and J lost 1, with 5 bases in between. Germline-derived CDR1 and CDR2 are SGHDT and YYEEEE. The CDR3, as DNA: TGTGCCAGCAGCTTGGGTGAGTCCTACGAGCAGTACTTC. Protein product: CASSLGESYEQYF.